The 26 T cell receptor beta chains below come from one sample, sequenced in a study of blood T cell repertoires in COVID-19. TCRdb's copy holds only in-frame clones and misses some; the assay was immunoSEQ multiplex PCR. This sample has approximately 350,000 clones, with roughly four fifths found just once. Source material: PBMCs or T cells enriched from blood (not recorded which). Receptor source: a woman in her 50s who had recovered from COVID-19.

The rearrangement joins TRBV9 to TRBJ1-1; unclear D gene. The V gene's germline CDR1 is SGDLS and CDR2 YYNGEE. Trimming shortened V by 0 bases and J by 3 bases, and 15 bases separated the two germline ends. This CDR3 spans 16 amino acids. For the CDR3, the DNA is TGTGCCAGCAGCGTAGATCCCCGTCCGCGGGACACTGAAGCTTTCTTT. This encodes CASSVDPRPRDTEAFF.

The V gene is TRBV3-1 (or the pseudogene TRBV3-2), the J gene TRBJ1-5; 10 bases line up with TRBD1. V was clipped by 1 base and J by 6 bases; unmatched bases: 3. CDR1 is LGHDT and CDR2 is YNNKEL in the germline V gene (reference sequence). The CDR3 runs to 15 residues. In nucleotides, the CDR3 is TGTGCCAGCAGCCAAGGACAGGGGGCCCGTCAGCCCCAGCATTTT. Protein product: CASSQGQGARQPQHF.

The gene calls are TRBV10-3 and TRBJ1-2; TRBD1 is a possible D gene (6 bases). CDR3 length: 14 residues. V was clipped by 4 bases and J by 3 bases, with 12 bases between them. The germline V gene has CDR1 ENHRY and CDR2 SYGVKD. Here the CDR3 DNA reads TGTGCCATCAGTGTTTCCGGACAGCACTATGGCTACACCTTC. Amino acid sequence: CAISVSGQHYGYTF.

This rearrangement joins TRBV5-1 to TRBJ2-7; D possibly corresponds to TRBD1 (5 bases). V lost 0 bases, J lost 0 bases, and 7 bases lay in between. Germline V gene data show CDR1 as SGHRS and CDR2 as YFSETQ. The CDR3 covers 14 residues. Written as DNA, the CDR3 is TGCGCCAGCAGCTTGGACAGGAGCTCCTACGAGCAGTACTTC. The encoded protein is CASSLDRSSYEQYF.

This clone was counted ten times or more. The chain links TRBV19 to TRBJ1-6; the D gene is possibly TRBD1 (6 bases). Germline V gene data show CDR1 as LNHDA and CDR2 as SQIVND (reference sequence). This CDR3 region has 16 residues. V was clipped by 4 bases and J by 7 bases, with 17 bases between them. The CDR3 loop is CASSSDTGIPNSPLHF. Here the CDR3 DNA reads TGTGCCAGTAGTAGCGACACAGGGATCCCAAATTCACCCCTCCACTTT. Combining the CDR3 with reference TRBV19 and TRBJ1-6 gives the whole variable domain DGGITQSPKYLFRKEGQNVTLSCEQNLNHDAMYWYRQDPGQGLRLIYYSQIVNDFQKGDIAEGYSVSREKKESFPLTVTSAQKNPTAFYLCASSSDTGIPNSPLHFGNGTRLTVT.

This chain links TRBV30 with TRBJ1-5, with TRBD1 matching over 8 bases. The CDR3 is made up of 14 amino acids. CDR1 GTSNPN and CDR2 SVGIG come from the germline V gene (reference sequence). The V gene end was trimmed by 3 bases and the J gene end by 1 base; junction bases not matched to a gene: 2. CDR3 amino acids: CAWRRQGSNQPQHF. CDR3 DNA: TGTGCCTGGAGACGACAGGGGAGCAATCAGCCCCAGCATTTT.

The gene calls are TRBV5-1 and TRBJ2-3; 8 bases map to TRBD1. Looked up from germline, CDR1 is SGHRS and CDR2 is YFSETQ. This CDR3 is 15 amino acids long. The ends lost 3 bases at V and 2 bases at J; junction bases unmatched: 5. The CDR3 loop reads CASSSTGGLTDTQYF. Written as DNA, the CDR3 is TGCGCCAGCAGCTCCACAGGGGGGCTCACAGATACGCAGTATTTT.

The V and J genes are TRBV18 and TRBJ2-3, with TRBD1 as a possible D gene (5 bases). The germline V gene encodes CDR1 KGHSH and CDR2 LQKENI. V dropped 4 bases and J dropped 1 base, with 21 bases sitting between them. This CDR3 is built from 18 residues. CDR3 nucleotides: TGTGCCAGCTCACTTCTATTCGACCGGGCCAGGGGCACAGATACGCAGTATTTT. It is translated as CASSLLFDRARGTDTQYF.

This clone was seen only once. V usage is TRBV7-2 and J usage is TRBJ1-3; no clear D gene. Trimming took off 5 bases at V and 1 base at J, with 12 bases between the two ends. The germline V gene encodes CDR1 SGHTA and CDR2 FQGNSA. There are 15 residues in the CDR3. CDR3 loop: CASSTSRGSGNTIYF. Here the CDR3 DNA reads TGTGCCAGCAGCACTAGTCGGGGATCTGGAAACACCATATATTTT.

The chain combines TRBV11-3 with TRBJ2-1; 11 bases line up with TRBD2. The CDR3 has 18 residues. Trimming at V came to 5 bases and at J to 7 bases, leaving 16 bases not matched to a gene. The V gene's germline CDR1 is SGHNT and CDR2 YENEEA. The CDR3 DNA follows: TGTGCCAGCAGCGTAGGACTAGCGGGTTTCGGTTCTCGAAATGAGCAGTTCTTC. It yields the protein CASSVGLAGFGSRNEQFF.

This clone appeared once. This sequence joins TRBV4-3 and TRBJ2-3, with 15 bases aligning to TRBD2. V lost 0 bases and J lost 2; bases outside the gene matches: 6. The CDR3 extends over 19 amino acids. Looked up from germline, CDR1 is LGHNA and CDR2 is YSLEER. The CDR3, as DNA: TGCGCCAGCAGCCAAGACCGGACTAGCGGGGGGGCACTCACAGATACGCAGTATTTT. Its translation: CASSQDRTSGGALTDTQYF.

The rearrangement joins TRBV10-3 to TRBJ1-1; 7 bases line up with TRBD1. Germline CDR1 reads ENHRY; CDR2 reads SYGVKD. Losses at the gene ends were 3 bases for V and 0 bases for J; bases not matched to a gene: 4. The CDR3 loop spans 15 amino acids. In DNA form, the CDR3 reads TGTGCCATCAGTGAAACAGGGGCGATGAACACTGAAGCTTTCTTT. It specifies CAISETGAMNTEAFF.

V gene TRBV19 combines with J gene TRBJ1-2; 9 bases agree with TRBD1. The CDR3 has 15 amino acids. CDR1 and CDR2 from the germline V gene are LNHDA and SQIVND (reference sequence). With 4 bases clipped from V and 7 bases from J, the junction kept 10 bases outside the gene matches. The CDR3, as DNA: TGTGCCAGTAGTAGCCTGACAGGGGGGATGGGTGGCTACACCTTC. This sequence encodes CASSSLTGGMGGYTF.

The J gene is TRBJ1-2, the V gene TRBV10-2; TRBD1 matches 8 bases. CDR1 and CDR2 (germline): WSHSY, SAAADI. V was pared by 3 bases and J by 8 bases, with 11 bases of the junction left unmatched. This CDR3 has 15 residues. CDR3 sequence reads: CASSEWVAGGLGYTF. For the CDR3, the DNA is TGCGCCAGCAGTGAATGGGTCGCAGGGGGCTTGGGCTACACCTTC.

The chain has TRBV3-1 (or the pseudogene TRBV3-2) and TRBJ1-2; TRBD1 aligns across 8 bases. Trimming removed 4 bases from V and 4 bases from J; junction bases left unmatched: 8. Germline CDR1 and CDR2: LGHDT and YNNKEL (reference sequence). The CDR3 has 15 amino acids. The CDR3 sequence is CASSPSDRAVYGYTF. CDR3 sequence (DNA): TGTGCCAGCAGCCCTTCGGACAGGGCTGTCTATGGCTACACCTTC.

The chain carries TRBV7-8 and TRBJ1-1; a possible D gene is TRBD1 (5 bases). Germline lookup yields CDR1 SGHVS and CDR2 FQNEAQ. The CDR3 consists of 16 residues. The V and J ends lost 5 bases and 1 base respectively, with 17 bases between them. The CDR3 DNA reads as TGTGCCAGCAGCCTCCCCAGACAGTTCTCGAACACTGAAGCTTTCTTT. Translation: CASSLPRQFSNTEAFF.

CDR3 loop: CASRFPQGAFYGYTF. CDR3 nucleotide sequence: TGTGCCAGCAGATTCCCTCAGGGGGCGTTTTATGGCTACACCTTC. V gene TRBV6-5 combines with J gene TRBJ1-2; 8 bases align to TRBD1. The CDR3 runs 15 residues. Germline lookup yields CDR1 MNHEY and CDR2 SVGAGI. After removal of 6 bases from V and 5 bases from J, the junction contained 11 bases not matched to a gene.

The chain uses TRBV19 and TRBJ2-1; D may be TRBD1 (6 bases). The length of the CDR3 is 16 residues. Trimming took 1 base from V and 0 from J, leaving 10 bases between them. Germline V gene data show CDR1 as LNHDA and CDR2 as SQIVND (reference sequence). The CDR3 reads CASSIVGGISYNEQFF. The CDR3 coding sequence is TGTGCCAGTAGTATAGTAGGGGGTATCTCCTACAATGAGCAGTTCTTC.

The chain recombines TRBV2 with TRBJ2-1; 7 bases agree with TRBD2. Trimming cost V 4 bases and J 9 bases; bases outside gene matches: 12. The CDR3 is 15 residues long. In germline, CDR1 is SNHLY, CDR2 FYNNEI. The CDR3 reads CASSVAGDRVVEQFF. CDR3 nucleotides: TGTGCCAGCAGTGTCGCGGGAGACCGGGTTGTTGAGCAGTTCTTC.

This clone showed up just a few times. The genes are TRBV4-1 and TRBJ1-5, with 7 bases aligning to TRBD1. The CDR3 loop spans 16 amino acids. Germline V gene lookup returns CDR1 MGHRA and CDR2 YSYEKL. After removal of 3 bases from V and 2 bases from J, the junction contained 7 bases not matched to a gene. This chain's CDR3 is CASSQTTGWGNQPQHF. The CDR3 DNA reads as TGCGCCAGCAGCCAGACGACAGGGTGGGGCAATCAGCCCCAGCATTTT.

This chain links TRBV18 with TRBJ1-6; D is uncertain. In germline, CDR1 is KGHSH, CDR2 LQKENI. The CDR3 spans 15 residues. Trimming removed 1 base at V and 9 bases at J, with 13 bases between. CDR3 DNA sequence: TGTGCCAGCTCACCACGAGAGGGCCCTGCTTCACCCCTCCACTTT. Residues: CASSPREGPASPLHF.

This sequence joins TRBV18 and TRBJ2-7; 7 bases are a match to TRBD1. Per germline, CDR1 KGHSH and CDR2 LQKENI. The CDR3 sequence is 15 residues long. Trimming at V came to 6 bases and at J to 2 bases, leaving 10 bases not matched to a gene. CDR3 protein: CASSNTGTVTYEQYF. In nucleotides, the CDR3 is TGTGCCAGCTCCAATACCGGGACAGTTACCTACGAGCAGTACTTC. The full variable domain, in which reference TRBV18 and TRBJ2-7 provide the parts outside the CDR3, is NAGVMQNPRHLVRRRGQEARLRCSPMKGHSHVYWYRQLPEEGLKFMVYLQKENIIDESGMPKERFSAEFPKEGPSILRIQQVVRGDSAAYFCASSNTGTVTYEQYFGPGTRLTVT.

The J gene is TRBJ1-6, the V gene TRBV5-1; TRBD1 agrees at 7 bases. This CDR3 comprises 14 residues. The trim removed 3 bases at V and 8 bases at J, leaving 5 bases unmatched. Germline CDR1 reads SGHRS; CDR2 reads YFSETQ. CDR3 sequence: CASSSDRLDSPLHF. The DNA of the CDR3 is TGCGCCAGCAGCTCGGACAGGTTGGATTCACCCCTCCACTTT. Full variable domain (rest looked up from reference TRBV5-1 and TRBJ1-6): KAGVTQTPRYLIKTRGQQVTLSCSPISGHRSVSWYQQTPGQGLQFLFEYFSETQRNKGNFPGRFSGRQFSNSRSEMNVSTLELGDSALYLCASSSDRLDSPLHFGNGTRLTVT.

The chain employs TRBV18 and TRBJ1-1, with D perhaps TRBD1 (6 bases). The CDR3 spans 11 residues. CDR1 and CDR2 (germline): KGHSH, LQKENI. V lost 6 bases and J 9 bases, leaving 11 bases between the germline ends. This CDR3 reads CASSAGTKAFF. The CDR3 DNA sequence: TGTGCCAGCTCTGCCGGGACAAAAGCTTTCTTT. The full variable domain, with the rest looked up from reference TRBV18 and TRBJ1-1, is NAGVMQNPRHLVRRRGQEARLRCSPMKGHSHVYWYRQLPEEGLKFMVYLQKENIIDESGMPKERFSAEFPKEGPSILRIQQVVRGDSAAYFCASSAGTKAFFGQGTRLTVV.

V is TRBV6-1 and J is TRBJ1-5; D unclear. Between the trimmed V and J ends, which lost 4 bases and 2 bases, there was a span of 15 bases. In germline, CDR1 is MNHNS, CDR2 SASEGT. This CDR3 has 16 residues. The CDR3 is CASSGETPWGNQPQHF. In DNA form, the CDR3 reads TGTGCCAGCAGTGGGGAGACCCCCTGGGGCAATCAGCCCCAGCATTTT.

The chain has TRBV10-3 and TRBJ2-2, with 12 bases matching TRBD2. V lost 6 bases to trimming and J lost 5 bases; unmatched junction nucleotides: 7. This CDR3 has 16 amino acids. From germline, CDR1 is ENHRY and CDR2 SYGVKD. The CDR3 bases are TGTGCCATCAGCTTACTAGCGGGAGGTGGGACCGGGGAGCTGTTTTTT. This codes for CAISLLAGGGTGELFF.